A single sample is the source of the 24 T cell receptor beta chains below, sequenced in a study of tumor-infiltrating lymphocytes in primary liver carcinoma. It was unsorted whole blood that yielded blood RNA, and germline DNA was also extracted. The investigators made TCR beta cDNA from approximately 0.5 ug total RNA, using a constant-region primer. Libraries for TCR beta were built through three nested multiplex PCR rounds, which together made up a slightly modified ARM-PCR procedure. Running 9 to 11 cycles apiece, the first two PCR rounds relied on TRBV1-TRBV30 forward primers together with a C-beta reverse primer. TCRdb ran MiXCR on the multiplex PCR reads and lists one entry per CDR3 protein. The sample lists about 330,000 distinct CDR3 sequences, less than 65% occurring once. The sequenced sample was peripheral blood. The receptors come from a middle-aged man with primary liver carcinoma and hepatitis B virus infection.

On this clonotype: A read error may account for a junction end that differs from germline. This chain links TRBV11-2 with TRBJ2-1; 7 positions agree with TRBD1. The length of the CDR3 is 12 residues. Germline loops: CDR1 SGHAT, CDR2 FQNNGV. The CDR3 spells CASIYSPRGQSF. As DNA, the CDR3 is TGTGCCAGCATCTACTCGCCTAGGGGGCAGTCCTTC. Full variable domain (outside the CDR3, taken from reference TRBV11-2 and TRBJ2-1): EAGVAQSPRYKIIEKRQSVAFWCNPISGHATLYWYQQILGQGPKLLIQFQNNGVVDDSQLPKDRFSAERLKGVDSTLKIQPAKLEDSAVYLCASIYSPRGQSFGPGTRLTVL.

The genes are TRBV7-3 and TRBJ1-6; D unresolved. This CDR3 has 13 residues. The V end lost 5 bases, the J end lost 9 bases, and 11 bases lay between the germline ends. Germline CDR1 is SGHTA and CDR2 is FQGTGA. CDR3 nucleotides: TGTGCCAGCAGCCTCTTCGGCGGTTCACCCCTCCACTTT. Its translation: CASSLFGGSPLHF.

Comments on this clonotype: It may be a read error: a sequence one base away is much more abundant. V gene TRBV14 combines with J gene TRBJ1-6, with 7 positions matching TRBD1. The J segment lost 8 bases and the V segment lost 7 bases, leaving 11 bases of the junction unmatched. CDR1 and CDR2 (germline): SGHDN, FVKESK. The CDR3 loop spans 15 amino acids. DNA for the CDR3: TGTGCCAGCAACCACCGACAGGGTTTAGATTCACCCCTCCACTTT. Translation: CASNHRQGLDSPLHF.

The table lists this clonotype with many counts. The chain couples TRBV6-5 to TRBJ2-2; D could derive from TRBD1 or TRBD2 (7 bases each). Germline values: CDR1 MNHEY, CDR2 SVGAGI. The CDR3 length is 15 residues. V lost 5 bases and J lost 10, with 20 bases in between. CDR3 in amino acids: CASSPRPPGGVELFF. CDR3 sequence (DNA): TGTGCCAGCAGTCCCCGGCCGCCAGGGGGGGTGGAGCTGTTTTTT.

This clonotype was recorded at least ten times. This chain joins TRBV14 and TRBJ1-1, with no clear D. The CDR3 is made up of 13 amino acids. CDR1 is SGHDN, CDR2 FVKESK, per germline. Trimming pared 1 base from V and 9 bases from J, leaving 12 bases between. The CDR3 loop reads CASSQGVSHKAFF. CDR3 bases: TGTGCCAGCAGCCAAGGGGTTTCCCATAAAGCTTTCTTT.

As concerns this clonotype: With a much larger clone just one base away, this may be a read error. V gene TRBV29-1 combines with J gene TRBJ2-3, with D possibly matching TRBD2 (6 bases). Per the germline V gene, CDR1 is SQVTM and CDR2 is ANQGSEA. Trimming took 3 bases from V and 1 from J, leaving 17 bases between them. The CDR3 sequence is 16 residues long. CDR3 loop: CSVDPTSILGTDTQYF. The CDR3 nucleotides are TGCAGCGTTGACCCAACTAGCATTCTCGGCACAGATACGCAGTATTTT.

This clonotype was recorded a few times. A much more abundant neighbour one base away suggests this may be a read error. The rearrangement uses TRBV29-1 and TRBJ1-1, with TRBD1 as a possible D gene (6 bases). Trimming pared 6 bases from V and 0 bases from J, leaving 20 bases between. Looked up from germline, CDR1 is SQVTM and CDR2 is ANQGSEA. The CDR3 length is 16 residues. The CDR3 reads CSVSLMRQVMNTEAFF. The CDR3 region has the DNA TGCAGCGTCAGCCTCATGAGACAGGTGATGAACACTGAAGCTTTCTTT.

To note about this clonotype: A much larger clone lies a single base off, so this may be a read error. The CDR3 is CAISEVGIQREQYF. In DNA, the CDR3 is TGTGCCATCAGTGAAGTGGGGATTCAGAGGGAGCAGTACTTC. V is TRBV6-1 and J is TRBJ2-7; D not resolved. The length of the CDR3 is 14 residues. Germline CDR1 is MNHNS and CDR2 is SASEGT.

The chain uses TRBV14 and TRBJ2-3, with D tentatively TRBD2 (5 bases). V was clipped by 10 bases and J by 7 bases, with 15 bases between them. The CDR3 has 12 residues. Germline values: CDR1 SGHDN, CDR2 FVKESK. Written as DNA, the CDR3 is TGTGCCACCTCGGAGGTCGCATATACGCAGTATTTT. Protein product: CATSEVAYTQYF. The complete variable domain, with remaining parts taken from reference TRBV14 and TRBJ2-3, reads EAGVTQFPSHSVIEKGQTVTLRCDPISGHDNLYWYRRVMGKEIKFLLHFVKESKQDESGMPNNRFLAERTGGTYSTLKVQPAELEDSGVYFCATSEVAYTQYFGPGTRLTVL.

On this clonotype itself: This clone may be a read error of a much larger clone one base away. The V call is TRBV12-3 or TRBV12-4, the J call TRBJ2-3, with D possibly being TRBD2 (6 bases). This CDR3 region has 15 residues. The CDR3 sequence is CASSLEGTSTDTQFF. CDR3 nucleotide sequence: TGTGCCAGCAGTTTGGAGGGTACTAGCACAGATACGCAGTTTTTT.

As concerns this clonotype: Possible read error: a much larger clone is one base away. The chain uses TRBV29-1 and TRBJ2-3, with D uncertain. Germline CDR1 and CDR2: SQVTM and ANQGSEA. The CDR3 extends over 11 amino acids. Trimming left V 5 bases short and J 8 bases short, with 11 bases between. The CDR3 DNA sequence: TGCAGCGTTATCGACTCCAGTACGCAGTATTTT. It specifies CSVIDSSTQYF.

J is TRBJ2-1 and V is TRBV13; no definite D call. Germline CDR1 and CDR2: PRHDT and FYEKMQ (reference sequence). V was cut by 5 bases and J by 7 bases, with 15 bases left in between. The CDR3 consists of 14 residues. For the CDR3, the DNA is TGTGCCAGCAGCCCCGGGTCTGTGCAAAATGAGCAGTTCTTC. It codes for CASSPGSVQNEQFF. Filled out from reference TRBV13 and TRBJ2-1, the complete variable domain reads AAGVIQSPRHLIKEKRETATLKCYPIPRHDTVYWYQQGPGQDPQFLISFYEKMQSDKGSIPDRFSAQQFSDYHSELNMSSLELGDSALYFCASSPGSVQNEQFFGPGTRLTVL.

In its sample, this clonotype was seen a few times. The gene calls are TRBV10-3 and TRBJ2-1, with D unclear. This CDR3 spans 12 amino acids. CDR1 and CDR2 from the germline V gene are ENHRY and SYGVKD. Trimming took 0 bases from V and 3 from J, leaving 0 bases between them. Here the CDR3 reads CAISESYNEQFF. The CDR3, as DNA: TGTGCCATCAGTGAGTCCTACAATGAGCAGTTCTTC.

As to this clonotype: This may come from a read error, since a much larger clone is one base off. The V gene is TRBV4-3, the J gene TRBJ2-7; D remains ambiguous. Germline V gene lookup returns CDR1 LGHNA and CDR2 YSLEER. There are 14 residues in the CDR3. CDR3 sequence (DNA): TGCGCCAGCAGCCAAGACACGGTTTCCTACGATCAGTACTTC. Its protein product is CASSQDTVSYDQYF.

This chain uses TRBV6-1 with TRBJ2-1; 9 nucleotides align to TRBD2. With 5 bases clipped from V and 9 bases from J, the junction kept 17 bases outside the gene matches. From germline, CDR1 is MNHNS and CDR2 SASEGT. This CDR3 is 17 amino acids long. The CDR3 nucleotides read TGTGCCAGCAGTCACATGACAGGAGTAGCGGGAGCGGTTGAGCAGTTCTTC. It translates to CASSHMTGVAGAVEQFF.

As to this clonotype: A much larger clone differs from this one at a single base, so this may be a read error. This chain uses TRBV6-5 with TRBJ1-3; the D gene is possibly TRBD1 (5 bases). This CDR3 region has 15 residues. Germline CDR1 is MNHEY and CDR2 is SVGAGI. The CDR3 coding sequence is TGTGCCAGCAGTTACCGGGGCTTCTCTGGAAACACCGTATATTTT. Its translation: CASSYRGFSGNTVYF.

This clonotype was counted only a few times. Germline is not matched at one junction end, which may reflect a read error. The V gene is TRBV11-2, the J gene TRBJ1-5; D unresolved. The CDR3 sequence is 15 residues long. The germline V gene encodes CDR1 SGHAT and CDR2 FQNNGV. The CDR3 DNA follows: TGTGCCAGCAGCTCGAGCCTGGGTGGCAATCAGTCCCAGCATTTT. It codes for CASSSSLGGNQSQHF.

The chain joins TRBV11-2 to TRBJ2-1; TRBD2 might be the D (5 bases). There are 15 residues in the CDR3. V dropped 8 bases and J dropped 1 base, with 15 bases sitting between them. Per the germline V gene, CDR1 is SGHAT and CDR2 is FQNNGV. For the CDR3, the DNA is TGTGCCAGCGGCCCTACGAGCGGATCCTACAATGAGCAGTTCTTC. This codes for CASGPTSGSYNEQFF.

This clonotype has at least ten counts. The chain employs TRBV4-3 and TRBJ1-2, with 9 positions matching TRBD1. The CDR3 loop spans 16 amino acids. Losses at the gene ends were 2 bases for V and 3 bases for J; bases not matched to a gene: 7. Germline V gene lookup returns CDR1 LGHNA and CDR2 YSLEER. The CDR3 spells CASSQLGQGRDYGYTF. Here the CDR3 DNA reads TGCGCCAGCAGCCAACTTGGACAGGGGCGAGACTATGGCTACACCTTC.

As concerns this clonotype: Because the CDR3 is missing its conserved closing phenylalanine or tryptophan, this is likely a read error. The chain employs TRBV11-2 and TRBJ1-2; no clear D. The V end lost 5 bases, the J end lost 8 bases, and 21 bases lay between the germline ends. Germline V lookup: CDR1 SGHAT, CDR2 FQNNGV. This CDR3 is built from 15 residues. DNA for the CDR3: TGTGCCAGCAGCACCCGAAAGGCTCCCGCGGTAGGCTACACCTCC. This gives the protein CASSTRKAPAVGYTS.

Notes on this clonotype: This clone may be a read error of a much larger clone one base away. V is TRBV11-1 and J is TRBJ2-3; D is uncertain. This CDR3 is built from 13 residues. The ends were cut back, 5 bases at V and 14 bases at J, with 20 bases in the middle. Per the germline V gene, CDR1 is SGHAT and CDR2 is FQDESV (reference sequence). CDR3 nucleotide sequence: TGTGCCAGCAGCCAATCCCCCACAGATGCGCGGTATTTT. This codes for CASSQSPTDARYF.

This clonotype was picked up many times. The rearrangement links TRBV4-2 to TRBJ2-1; maybe TRBD2 (5 bases). The germline gives CDR1 LGHNA, CDR2 YNFKEQ. This CDR3 has 16 residues. V gave up 0 bases and J gave up 3 bases, with 12 bases separating them. CDR3 protein: CASSQDTRESYNEQFF. The CDR3 DNA is TGTGCCAGCAGCCAAGATACGAGGGAGAGCTACAATGAGCAGTTCTTC.

This chain connects TRBV7-9 to TRBJ1-2; perhaps TRBD1 as D (5 bases). CDR1 is SEHNR, CDR2 FQNEAQ, per germline (reference sequence). V was trimmed by 7 bases and J by 5 bases, leaving 14 bases between them. The CDR3 is 13 residues long. CDR3 DNA sequence: TGTGCCAGCACCATTTCTGGGGCTTATGGCTACACCTTC. Amino acids: CASTISGAYGYTF. Full variable domain (missing parts from reference TRBV7-9 and TRBJ1-2): DTGVSQNPRHKITKRGQNVTFRCDPISEHNRLYWYRQTLGQGPEFLTYFQNEAQLEKSRLLSDRFSAERPKGSFSTLEIQRTEQGDSAMYLCASTISGAYGYTFGSGTRLTVV.

A remark on this clonotype: A junction end diverges from the germline sequence, so it may reflect a read error. The rearrangement joins TRBV4-1 to TRBJ2-1; TRBD1 agrees at 7 bases. Germline CDR1 reads MGHRA; CDR2 reads YSYEKL. The CDR3 is made up of 13 amino acids. CDR3: CAGSRTGENEQFF. CDR3 sequence (DNA): TGCGCCGGCAGTAGGACAGGAGAAAATGAGCAGTTCTTC.